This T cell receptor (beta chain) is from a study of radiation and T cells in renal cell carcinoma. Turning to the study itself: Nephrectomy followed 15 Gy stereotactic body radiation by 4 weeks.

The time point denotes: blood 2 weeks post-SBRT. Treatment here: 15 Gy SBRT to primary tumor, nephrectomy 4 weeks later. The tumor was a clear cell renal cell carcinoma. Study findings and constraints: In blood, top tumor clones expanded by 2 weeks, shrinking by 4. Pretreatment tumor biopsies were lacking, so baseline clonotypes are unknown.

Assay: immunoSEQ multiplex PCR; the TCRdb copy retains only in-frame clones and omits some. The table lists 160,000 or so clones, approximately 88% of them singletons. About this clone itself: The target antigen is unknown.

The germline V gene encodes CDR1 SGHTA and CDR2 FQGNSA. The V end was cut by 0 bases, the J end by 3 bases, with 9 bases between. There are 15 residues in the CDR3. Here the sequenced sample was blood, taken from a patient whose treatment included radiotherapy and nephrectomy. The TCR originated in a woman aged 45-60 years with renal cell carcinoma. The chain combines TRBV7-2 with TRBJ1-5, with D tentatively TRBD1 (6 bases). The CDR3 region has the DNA TGTGCCAGCAGCTTAGCGAGACAGGACAATCAGCCCCAGCATTTT. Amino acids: CASSLARQDNQPQHF.